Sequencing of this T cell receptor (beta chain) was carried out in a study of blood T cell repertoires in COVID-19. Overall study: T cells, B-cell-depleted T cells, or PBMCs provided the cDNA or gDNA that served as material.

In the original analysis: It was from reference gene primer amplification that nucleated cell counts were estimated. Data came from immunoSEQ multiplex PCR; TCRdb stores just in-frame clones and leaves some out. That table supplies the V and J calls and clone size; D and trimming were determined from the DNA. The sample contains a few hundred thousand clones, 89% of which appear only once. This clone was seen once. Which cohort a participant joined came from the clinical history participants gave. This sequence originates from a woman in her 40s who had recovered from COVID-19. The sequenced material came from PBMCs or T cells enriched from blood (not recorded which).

CDR3 DNA sequence: TGCGCCAGCAGCCAAGACAGCGTACCCACAGATACGCAGTATTTT. It encodes CASSQDSVPTDTQYF. The genes are TRBV5-1 and TRBJ2-3, with D possibly TRBD1 on 5 matching bases. Trimming left V 4 bases short and J 2 bases short, with 14 bases between. Germline V gene lookup returns CDR1 SGHRS and CDR2 YFSETQ. The CDR3 loop spans 15 amino acids. Complete variable domain (other parts from reference TRBV5-1 and TRBJ2-3): KAGVTQTPRYLIKTRGQQVTLSCSPISGHRSVSWYQQTPGQGLQFLFEYFSETQRNKGNFPGRFSGRQFSNSRSEMNVSTLELGDSALYLCASSQDSVPTDTQYFGPGTRLTVL.